This TCR beta chain was observed in a study of OX40 agonist ivuxolimab in advanced cancers. The CDR3 extends over 17 amino acids. Germline CDR1 reads SGDLS; CDR2 reads YYNGEE. V gave up 0 bases and J gave up 6 bases; unmatched junction bases: 13. Generated by immunoSEQ multiplex PCR, the TCRdb table keeps only in-frame clones and is missing some. The repertoire holds just over 45,000 clones, with roughly 94% as singletons. This receptor was obtained from an adult with an advanced solid tumor such as melanoma, head and neck, liver or kidney cancer. This chain links TRBV9 with TRBJ2-7; TRBD1 aligns across 9 bases. The sequenced sample was CD4+ or CD8+ T cells sorted from blood, obtained in a trial of the OX40 agonist ivuxolimab. CDR3 residues: CASSVASVGQGIGEQYF. The CDR3 DNA reads as TGTGCCAGCAGCGTAGCATCTGTCGGACAGGGGATTGGCGAGCAGTACTTC.